These 8 T cell receptor beta chains came from one sample sequenced in a study of CD8 T cell repertoires and HIV-1 epitope variants. Clones were sequenced by immunoSEQ multiplex PCR, and TCRdb holds only the in-frame ones, with some missing. The sample contains roughly 100,000 clones, almost 75% of which appear only once. The material sequenced was uncultured baseline CD8+ T cells from peripheral blood mononuclear cells (PBMCs). Receptor source: a male donor with HIV.

This chain joins TRBV5-1 and TRBJ2-1; 11 positions match TRBD2. Germline V CDR1 and CDR2: SGHRS, YFSETQ. V lost 4 bases, J lost 8 bases, and 8 bases stayed unmatched. The CDR3 has 15 amino acids. CDR3 region: CASSLRTSGSDEQFF. CDR3 bases: TGCGCCAGCAGCCTGCGAACTAGCGGGAGCGATGAGCAGTTCTTC.

V and J are TRBV19 and TRBJ2-5, with 9 bases lining up with TRBD1. From germline, CDR1 is LNHDA and CDR2 SQIVND (reference sequence). Trimming cost V 9 bases and J 5 bases; bases outside gene matches: 4. The CDR3 runs to 12 residues. CDR3 sequence (DNA): TGTGCCAGCTGGGACAGGGCGGAGACCCAGTACTTC. Translation: CASWDRAETQYF.

This rearrangement joins TRBV5-4 to TRBJ2-7, with 12 bases aligning to TRBD1. This CDR3 region has 16 residues. Trimming removed 1 base from V and 6 bases from J; junction bases left unmatched: 8. Germline values: CDR1 SGHNT, CDR2 YYREEE (reference sequence). In DNA form, the CDR3 reads TGTGCCAGCAGCTTGCCGGGACAGGGGGCAACGTTCGAGCAGTACTTC. Its protein product is CASSLPGQGATFEQYF. Using reference TRBV5-4 and TRBJ2-7 for the parts outside the CDR3, the full variable domain is ETGVTQSPTHLIKTRGQQVTLRCSSQSGHNTVSWYQQALGQGPQFIFQYYREEENGRGNFPPRFSGLQFPNYSSELNVNALELDDSALYLCASSLPGQGATFEQYFGPGTRLTVT.

The gene calls are TRBV6-5 and TRBJ1-4; 8 nucleotides match TRBD1. The CDR3 is 15 residues long. Germline V gives CDR1 MNHEY, CDR2 SVGAGI. After removal of 5 bases from V and 8 bases from J, the junction contained 10 bases not matched to a gene. The CDR3 sequence: CASSTRTGRNEKLFF. CDR3 nucleotides: TGTGCCAGCAGTACGCGGACAGGGCGGAACGAAAAACTGTTTTTT.

The V gene is TRBV29-1, the J gene TRBJ2-7; 10 bases match TRBD2. The CDR3 spans 13 residues. The V and J ends lost 5 bases and 2 bases, in that order; junction bases with no gene match: 3. Germline assignment: CDR1 SQVTM and CDR2 ANQGSEA. CDR3 in amino acids: CSVSSGSAYEQYF. The DNA for the CDR3 is TGCAGCGTTTCTAGCGGGAGCGCCTACGAGCAGTACTTC.

The chain links TRBV5-6 to TRBJ2-6; D uncertain. Germline-derived CDR1 and CDR2 are SGHDT and YYEEEE. CDR3 length: 16 residues. V lost 3 bases and J lost 0, with 10 bases in between. The CDR3 region has the DNA TGTGCCAGCAGCTCCGGACCGAACTCTGGGGCCAACGTCCTGACTTTC. Translating gives CASSSGPNSGANVLTF.

V gene TRBV27 combines with J gene TRBJ2-7, with TRBD2 identical over 11 bases. Germline V CDR1 and CDR2: MNHEY, SMNVEV (reference sequence). The J segment lost 3 bases and the V segment lost 6 bases, leaving 7 bases of the junction unmatched. The CDR3 runs 15 residues. CDR3 protein: CASRLPGTSGYEQYF. The CDR3 region has the DNA TGTGCCAGCAGACTCCCCGGGACTAGCGGCTACGAGCAGTACTTC.

The V call is TRBV28, the J call TRBJ1-4; TRBD1 agrees at 7 bases. The CDR3 is 15 residues long. Germline V gene lookup returns CDR1 MDHEN and CDR2 SYDVKM. V was pared by 5 bases and J by 6 bases, with 9 bases of the junction left unmatched. Here the CDR3 reads CASSKKQGWHEKLFF. CDR3 in DNA: TGTGCCAGCAGTAAAAAACAGGGGTGGCATGAAAAACTGTTTTTT.